This is a list of T cell receptor beta chains from one sample in a study of blood T cells in healthy people across ages. MiXCR, run by TCRdb on the 5' RACE reads, gives a single entry per CDR3 protein. This sample has over a million distinct CDR3 sequences, with under 55% found just once. Source material: blood. These TCRs come from a woman in her sixties or seventies in good health. Both conserved end residues are part of each CDR3. The D gene is left open where the match is weak. Clone size is given for some rows only: seen once, a few or many times, or a class if the clone is expanded.

size: -; J: TRBJ2-3; D: -; V: TRBV20-1; CDR3: CSAWTSTPDTQYF; DNA: TGCAGTGCTTGGACAAGCACCCCAGATACGCAGTATTTT
size: -; J: TRBJ2-3; D: -; V: TRBV7-9; CDR3: CATRFTPGDTQYF; DNA: TGTGCCACCAGGTTTACCCCGGGGGATACGCAGTATTTT
size: -; J: TRBJ2-7; D: -; V: TRBV13; CDR3: CASSLGGSPGEQYF; DNA: TGTGCCAGCAGCTTAGGGGGTAGCCCAGGCGAGCAGTACTTC
size: -; J: TRBJ2-7; D: -; V: TRBV3-1; CDR3: CASSQDLVNNEQYF; DNA: TGTGCCAGCAGCCAAGATTTGGTAAACAATGAGCAGTACTTC
size: -; J: TRBJ2-2; D: TRBD2; V: TRBV7-2; CDR3: CASRGLAGFTGELFF; DNA: TGTGCCAGCAGAGGACTAGCGGGATTCACCGGGGAGCTGTTTTTT
size: -; J: TRBJ2-1; D: -; V: TRBV29-1; CDR3: CGVERLNNEQFF; DNA: TGCGGCGTTGAAAGGCTAAACAATGAGCAGTTCTTC
size: -; J: TRBJ2-5; D: -; V: TRBV18; CDR3: CASSPGVPGTEYF; DNA: TGTGCCAGCTCACCAGGAGTCCCCGGGACCGAGTACTTC
size: -; J: TRBJ1-1; D: -; V: TRBV20-1; CDR3: CSARPQGSTEAFF; DNA: TGCAGTGCTAGACCCCAGGGGAGCACTGAAGCTTTCTTT
size: few; J: TRBJ2-7; D: TRBD2; V: TRBV3-1; CDR3: CASSHTTSGSYEQYF; DNA: TGTGCCAGCAGCCATACGACTAGCGGATCCTACGAGCAGTACTTC
size: -; J: TRBJ1-2; D: TRBD1; V: TRBV7-9; CDR3: CASSLAGGRTGGIYGYTF; DNA: TGTGCCAGCAGCTTAGCCGGAGGGCGGACAGGGGGAATCTATGGCTACACCTTC
size: -; J: TRBJ2-7; D: -; V: TRBV27; CDR3: CASSLSGGRNEQYF; DNA: TGTGCCAGCAGTTTATCAGGGGGGCGCAATGAGCAGTACTTC